A selection of T cell receptor beta chains follows, all from one sample in a study of T cell clonotyping in hematopoietic cell transplantation. The method was immunoSEQ multiplex PCR; TCRdb's version includes in-frame clones alone and lacks a portion of them. The sample holds roughly 5,000 clones, about 76% seen once. The specimen was peripheral blood mononuclear cells, collected 100 days after allogeneic stem cell transplant. The receptors come from a female patient in her forties or fifties who had an allogeneic stem cell transplant from an unrelated donor, so the T cells may come from the graft donor. Some clones in this sample may be carry-over from other donors' samples. Both conserved end residues are part of each CDR3. The D gene is left open where the match is weak. Some rows have no size entry. The others give once, few or many, or a class for an expanded clone.

clone_size: -
v_call: TRBV9
d_call: TRBD1
j_call: TRBJ1-6
cdr3_length: 14
cdr3_nt: TGTGCCAGCAGCAACAGGGGAACTTTGGAACCCCTCCACTTT
cdr3_aa: CASSNRGTLEPLHF

clone_size: -
v_call: TRBV4-2
d_call: -
j_call: TRBJ2-2
cdr3_length: 15
cdr3_nt: TGTGCCAGCAGCCAAGAAACGGGATACGGAAGGGAGCTGTTTTTT
cdr3_aa: CASSQETGYGRELFF

clone_size: -
v_call: TRBV4-1
d_call: -
j_call: TRBJ2-1
cdr3_length: 15
cdr3_nt: TGCGCCAGCAAAGGCGTTGAGGGGTCCTACAATGAGCAGTTCTTC
cdr3_aa: CASKGVEGSYNEQFF

clone_size: -
v_call: TRBV19
d_call: -
j_call: TRBJ2-2
cdr3_length: 15
cdr3_nt: TGTGCCAGTAGTAGAGGGGACTGGGGCACCGGGGAGCTGTTTTTT
cdr3_aa: CASSRGDWGTGELFF

clone_size: -
v_call: TRBV30
d_call: TRBD1
j_call: TRBJ1-3
cdr3_length: 14
cdr3_nt: TGTGCCTGGAGTGTAGGGACAGGGCGCGACACCATATATTTT
cdr3_aa: CAWSVGTGRDTIYF

clone_size: -
v_call: TRBV7-2
d_call: -
j_call: TRBJ1-2
cdr3_length: 13
cdr3_nt: TGTGCCAGCAGCTTAGGAATGGCGGGTGGCTACACCTTC
cdr3_aa: CASSLGMAGGYTF

clone_size: few
v_call: TRBV29-1
d_call: TRBD1
j_call: TRBJ1-1
cdr3_length: 11
cdr3_nt: TGCAGCGGGTACAGGGGCGCGGAAGCTTTCTTT
cdr3_aa: CSGYRGAEAFF

clone_size: -
v_call: TRBV5-1
d_call: -
j_call: TRBJ1-3
cdr3_length: 16
cdr3_nt: TGCGCCAGCAGCTTCAACCTTCAGGGATCTGGAAACACCATATATTTT
cdr3_aa: CASSFNLQGSGNTIYF

clone_size: -
v_call: TRBV18
d_call: -
j_call: TRBJ2-7
cdr3_length: 15
cdr3_nt: TGTGCCAGCTCACCACTACCACCACCGTTCTACGAGCAGTACTTC
cdr3_aa: CASSPLPPPFYEQYF

clone_size: -
v_call: TRBV19
d_call: -
j_call: TRBJ1-3
cdr3_length: 12
cdr3_nt: TGTGCCAGTAGGCGCGGGGGGAACACCATATATTTT
cdr3_aa: CASRRGGNTIYF

clone_size: large
v_call: TRBV19
d_call: -
j_call: TRBJ1-5
cdr3_length: 15
cdr3_nt: TGTGCCAGTAGTATAGTCCCGTTTAGCAATCAGCCCCAGCATTTT
cdr3_aa: CASSIVPFSNQPQHF

clone_size: -
v_call: TRBV5-6
d_call: -
j_call: TRBJ2-7
cdr3_length: 14
cdr3_nt: TGTGCCAGCAGCTTGGCCTCGGTCCTTTACGAGCAGTACTTC
cdr3_aa: CASSLASVLYEQYF

clone_size: -
v_call: TRBV2
d_call: TRBD1
j_call: TRBJ2-7
cdr3_length: 13
cdr3_nt: TGTGCCAGCAGTTCGACAGGGGCCTACGAGCAGTACTTC
cdr3_aa: CASSSTGAYEQYF

clone_size: -
v_call: TRBV11-2
d_call: -
j_call: TRBJ2-3
cdr3_length: 13
cdr3_nt: TGTGCCAGCAGCTTTTCGAGCCCAGATACGCAGTATTTT
cdr3_aa: CASSFSSPDTQYF

clone_size: -
v_call: TRBV5-1
d_call: TRBD1
j_call: TRBJ1-6
cdr3_length: 15
cdr3_nt: TGCGCCAGCAGCATCATCGACAGGGGTAGTTCACCCCTCCACTTT
cdr3_aa: CASSIIDRGSSPLHF

clone_size: -
v_call: TRBV13
d_call: -
j_call: TRBJ1-2
cdr3_length: 16
cdr3_nt: TGTGCCAGCAGCTCTAAGGGGAGTACAGGGAACTATGGCTACACCTTC
cdr3_aa: CASSSKGSTGNYGYTF

clone_size: -
v_call: TRBV7-9
d_call: -
j_call: TRBJ1-3
cdr3_length: 14
cdr3_nt: TGTGCCAGCAGCTTAGCCGTAGGAGGAAACACCATATATTTT
cdr3_aa: CASSLAVGGNTIYF

clone_size: -
v_call: TRBV4-2
d_call: TRBD1
j_call: TRBJ1-2
cdr3_length: 12
cdr3_nt: TGTGCCAGCAGCCGGGACAGCTATGGCTACACCTTC
cdr3_aa: CASSRDSYGYTF

clone_size: -
v_call: TRBV9
d_call: TRBD1
j_call: TRBJ1-4
cdr3_length: 16
cdr3_nt: TGTGCCAGCAGCGGACCCGGCCAGGGGGGGGGTGAAAAACTGTTTTTT
cdr3_aa: CASSGPGQGGGEKLFF

clone_size: once
v_call: TRBV4-2
d_call: -
j_call: TRBJ2-7
cdr3_length: 12
cdr3_nt: TGTGCCAGCAGCCAAGGGGGGTACGAGCAGTACTTC
cdr3_aa: CASSQGGYEQYF

clone_size: few
v_call: TRBV11-3
d_call: TRBD1
j_call: TRBJ2-2
cdr3_length: 15
cdr3_nt: TGTGCCAGCAGCTCAGACAGGGGGCATACCGGGGAGCTGTTTTTT
cdr3_aa: CASSSDRGHTGELFF

clone_size: few
v_call: TRBV11-2
d_call: TRBD1
j_call: TRBJ1-6
cdr3_length: 15
cdr3_nt: TGTGCCAGCAGCTTAGGTACAGGGGGCATCTCACCCCTCCACTTT
cdr3_aa: CASSLGTGGISPLHF

clone_size: -
v_call: TRBV2
d_call: -
j_call: TRBJ1-1
cdr3_length: 15
cdr3_nt: TGTGCCAGCCGGCGGGGCGGAAAACGGAACACTGAAGCTTTCTTT
cdr3_aa: CASRRGGKRNTEAFF

clone_size: few
v_call: TRBV5-1
d_call: TRBD1
j_call: TRBJ2-7
cdr3_length: 14
cdr3_nt: TGCGCCAGCAGCTTGGGAACAGGGGCGTGGGAGCAGTACTTC
cdr3_aa: CASSLGTGAWEQYF

clone_size: -
v_call: TRBV5-6
d_call: -
j_call: TRBJ1-2
cdr3_length: 16
cdr3_nt: TGTGCCAGCAGCCCTAGACAGACCTCCGGAGACTATGGCTACACCTTC
cdr3_aa: CASSPRQTSGDYGYTF

clone_size: -
v_call: TRBV7-3
d_call: -
j_call: TRBJ2-2
cdr3_length: 13
cdr3_nt: TGTGCCAGCAGTCAGAGTCGGGGCGGGGAGCTGTTTTTT
cdr3_aa: CASSQSRGGELFF

clone_size: -
v_call: TRBV7-2
d_call: TRBD2
j_call: TRBJ2-7
cdr3_length: 15
cdr3_nt: TGTGCCAGCAGCACTAGCGGGGGGGGATCCTACGAGCAGTACTTC
cdr3_aa: CASSTSGGGSYEQYF

clone_size: -
v_call: TRBV19
d_call: TRBD1
j_call: TRBJ1-2
cdr3_length: 14
cdr3_nt: TGTGCCAGTAGTATTGGGACAGCTAACTATGGCTACACCTTC
cdr3_aa: CASSIGTANYGYTF

clone_size: -
v_call: TRBV10-3
d_call: TRBD2
j_call: TRBJ2-3
cdr3_length: 15
cdr3_nt: TGTGCCTCACGGGGGGGGGTCGGGACCACAGATACGCAGTATTTT
cdr3_aa: CASRGGVGTTDTQYF

clone_size: few
v_call: TRBV4-1
d_call: TRBD1
j_call: TRBJ1-2
cdr3_length: 13
cdr3_nt: TGCGCCAGCAGCCAGGGACAGGGGTATGGCTACACCTTC
cdr3_aa: CASSQGQGYGYTF

clone_size: -
v_call: TRBV30
d_call: TRBD1
j_call: TRBJ1-2
cdr3_length: 18
cdr3_nt: TGTGCCTGGAGTACTGACAGGGAAAGGTTTGGTTTGTTGGATGGCTACACCTTC
cdr3_aa: CAWSTDRERFGLLDGYTF

clone_size: -
v_call: TRBV7-9
d_call: -
j_call: TRBJ2-5
cdr3_length: 14
cdr3_nt: TGTGCCAGCAGCTTAAGTGCGACCACAGAGACCCAGTACTTC
cdr3_aa: CASSLSATTETQYF

clone_size: -
v_call: TRBV5-1
d_call: TRBD1
j_call: TRBJ1-6
cdr3_length: 14
cdr3_nt: TGCGCCAGCAGCTTGCAGGGGGAAAATTCACCCCTCCACTTT
cdr3_aa: CASSLQGENSPLHF

clone_size: -
v_call: TRBV28
d_call: TRBD1
j_call: TRBJ1-5
cdr3_length: 18
cdr3_nt: TGTGCCAGCAGTACAACAGGGGTTACTTTTTATAGCAATCAGCCCCAGCATTTT
cdr3_aa: CASSTTGVTFYSNQPQHF

clone_size: -
v_call: TRBV4-1
d_call: TRBD2
j_call: TRBJ2-3
cdr3_length: 16
cdr3_nt: TGCGCCAGCAGCCAGTTAGCGGGGGGGACCACAGATACGCAGTATTTT
cdr3_aa: CASSQLAGGTTDTQYF

clone_size: -
v_call: TRBV2
d_call: -
j_call: TRBJ1-1
cdr3_length: 14
cdr3_nt: TGTGCCAGCAGTGATCGAGGGCCGAACACTGAAGCTTTCTTT
cdr3_aa: CASSDRGPNTEAFF

clone_size: -
v_call: TRBV4-1
d_call: -
j_call: TRBJ2-7
cdr3_length: 11
cdr3_nt: TGCGCCAGCAGCCAAGCCTCAGGGCTGTACTTC
cdr3_aa: CASSQASGLYF

clone_size: -
v_call: TRBV5-1
d_call: TRBD2
j_call: TRBJ2-3
cdr3_length: 17
cdr3_nt: TGCGCCAGCAGCTCCGGGACTAGCGGGGGATTCACAGATACGCAGTATTTT
cdr3_aa: CASSSGTSGGFTDTQYF

clone_size: -
v_call: TRBV4-2
d_call: -
j_call: TRBJ1-2
cdr3_length: 17
cdr3_nt: TGTGCCAGCAGCCAAGATTTAAGCGCGGGAGGGAAGGATGGCTACACCTTC
cdr3_aa: CASSQDLSAGGKDGYTF

clone_size: -
v_call: TRBV7-2
d_call: TRBD1
j_call: TRBJ1-4
cdr3_length: 14
cdr3_nt: TGTGCCAGCAGCTCGGACAGGGGGAGCGGGAAACTGTTTTTT
cdr3_aa: CASSSDRGSGKLFF

clone_size: -
v_call: TRBV28
d_call: TRBD1
j_call: TRBJ1-2
cdr3_length: 13
cdr3_nt: TGTGCCAGCAGTTACAGGGGTAGGGGTGGCTACACCTTC
cdr3_aa: CASSYRGRGGYTF

clone_size: -
v_call: TRBV7-6
d_call: -
j_call: TRBJ1-1
cdr3_length: 14
cdr3_nt: TGTGCCAGCAGCCTTGGCCGAGAGAGAACTGAAGCTTTCTTT
cdr3_aa: CASSLGRERTEAFF

clone_size: -
v_call: TRBV7-6
d_call: -
j_call: TRBJ2-1
cdr3_length: 16
cdr3_nt: TGTGCCAGCAGCTCCGAGGGAGGGGGCCTCAGCAATGAGCAGTTCTTC
cdr3_aa: CASSSEGGGLSNEQFF

clone_size: -
v_call: TRBV6-6
d_call: -
j_call: TRBJ2-7
cdr3_length: 13
cdr3_nt: TGTGCCAGCAGTTACTCGAGCTCCTACGAGCAGTACTTC
cdr3_aa: CASSYSSSYEQYF

clone_size: -
v_call: TRBV6-1
d_call: TRBD1
j_call: TRBJ1-6
cdr3_length: 16
cdr3_nt: TGTGCCAGCAGTGAAGTATGGACAGGCTATAATTCACCCCTCCACTTT
cdr3_aa: CASSEVWTGYNSPLHF